This T cell receptor (beta chain) was observed in a study of shared clonotypes between healthy human individuals. Study-level background: CD4 naive and memory got three plates each, CD8 naive two, CD8 memory one.

General study points: About 5% was the fraction of naive CD4 clonotypes found shared across four donors.

Over several immunoSEQ plates, each subset's genomic DNA was distributed in even portions. Data came from immunoSEQ multiplex PCR; TCRdb stores just in-frame clones and leaves some out. This sample has about 650,000 clones; about 95% occur once, and the top ten carry around 0.097%. CD45RO-negative, CCR7-selected cells formed the naive CD8 fraction, which excluded terminally differentiated effector memory CD45RA+ cells. A note on this clone: What it binds is not known.

The TCR sequence derives from a woman between 25 and 40 years old in good health. Sample: naive CD8+ T cells sorted from blood.

CDR3 loop: CASSLSNREHEQYF. CDR3 nucleotide sequence: TGTGCCAGCAGCTTGTCGAACAGGGAACACGAGCAGTACTTC. The chain recombines TRBV5-6 with TRBJ2-7; perhaps TRBD1 as D (6 bases). Trimming stripped 1 base from V and 5 bases from J, with 13 bases between. Looked up from germline, CDR1 is SGHDT and CDR2 is YYEEEE. The CDR3 covers 14 residues.